The T cell receptor (beta chain) described here comes from a study of high-grade serous ovarian cancer treatment subgroups. In the case of this clone: Its antigen remains unknown.

Profiled with immunoSEQ multiplex PCR; TCRdb holds only in-frame clones, not every one. The table records under 30,000 clones, around 80% of them present only once. Study outcomes and limitations: Different patients shared almost no repertoire; same-patient tumors shared 0.11 to 0.79. Bulk tumor TCR sequencing gave no spatial information.

The tumor samples were collected prior to definitive surgery or chemotherapy. This CDR3 is 15 amino acids long. Germline loops: CDR1 SGHTS, CDR2 YDEGEE. V gave up 0 bases and J gave up 1 base, with 7 bases separating them. V is TRBV5-8 and J is TRBJ2-2; the D gene is possibly TRBD2 (6 bases). This TCR was sampled from a human donor with high-grade serous ovarian cancer. Input material: tumor tissue. The CDR3 loop reads CASSLEGLNTGELFF. CDR3 in DNA: TGTGCCAGCAGCTTGGAGGGACTGAACACCGGGGAGCTGTTTTTT.